This TCR beta chain was identified in a study of T cells in Graves' hyperthyroidism and ophthalmopathy. From RNA transcripts, TCR beta CDR3 regions were amplified. TCR CDR3 regions were first amplified by RT-PCR with HTBI primers. TCRdb processed the multiplex PCR reads anew with MiXCR; each CDR3 protein has one entry. The sample contains 480,000 or so distinct CDR3 sequences, 40% to 50% of which appear only once. Trimming removed 0 bases from V and 1 base from J, with 6 bases in between. The CDR3 totals 13 residues. CDR1 is GTSNPN, CDR2 SVGIG, per germline (reference sequence). This clonotype was observed once.

The TCR sequence derives from an adult woman with Graves' disease, either hyperthyroidism or ophthalmopathy (not recorded which). J is TRBJ1-1 and V is TRBV30; D is unclear. The sequencing sample was made of peripheral blood or thyroid tissue (not recorded which). The chain's CDR3 is CAWSVAQNTEAFF. In DNA form, the CDR3 reads TGTGCCTGGAGTGTAGCACAGAACACTGAAGCTTTCTTT.